The 32 T cell receptor beta chains in this list originate from one sample, sequenced in a study of cytomegalovirus exposure and HLA in healthy donors. PCR used 60 Vbeta primers and 13 Jbeta primers. The table came from immunoSEQ multiplex PCR; TCRdb's copy has only in-frame clones and leaves some out. The sample has 120,000 or so clones, and its top ten clones hold around 4%. Sequencing used PBMCs. The receptors shown here come from a man aged 18 to 35 in good health and CMV-seronegative.

The gene calls are TRBV6-1 and TRBJ2-7; 10 nucleotides match TRBD1. This CDR3 contains 12 residues. From germline, CDR1 is MNHNS and CDR2 SASEGT. V trimming: 8 bases; J trimming: 6 bases; junction bases outside the gene matches: 4. CDR3 DNA: TGTGCCAGCCGGGACAGGGGCTTCGAGCAGTACTTC. It specifies CASRDRGFEQYF.

This chain joins TRBV7-3 and TRBJ1-2, with D maybe TRBD1 (5 bases). Per germline, CDR1 SGHTA and CDR2 FQGTGA. The V end lost 5 bases, the J end lost 7 bases, and 14 bases lay between the germline ends. CDR3 length: 13 residues. The CDR3 DNA reads as TGTGCCAGCAGCCTCGGGGGGGTAGGTGGCTACACCTTC. It codes for CASSLGGVGGYTF.

The chain uses TRBV6-1 and TRBJ2-2, with 10 bases identical to TRBD2. Germline-derived CDR1 and CDR2 are MNHNS and SASEGT. This CDR3 is built from 16 residues. V was pared by 4 bases and J by 7 bases, with 9 bases of the junction left unmatched. Here the CDR3 DNA reads TGTGCCAGCAGTGCGCCTAGCGGGGGTGCCCTCGGGGAGCTGTTTTTT. It codes for CASSAPSGGALGELFF.

This chain connects TRBV6-5 to TRBJ2-7; possibly TRBD1 for D (5 bases). The CDR3 consists of 13 residues. In germline, CDR1 is MNHEY, CDR2 SVGAGI. V was pared by 7 bases and J by 0 bases, with 10 bases between. The CDR3, as DNA: TGTGCCAGCACCCCGACAGCCTCCTACGAGCAGTACTTC. Translating it yields CASTPTASYEQYF.

The J gene is TRBJ2-5, the V gene TRBV9; D unresolved. The germline CDR1 and CDR2 sequences are SGDLS and YYNGEE. V was pared by 0 bases and J by 2 bases, with 17 bases between. The CDR3 spans 17 residues. CDR3 region: CASSVEGLATIQETQYF. DNA of the CDR3: TGTGCCAGCAGCGTAGAAGGTTTAGCCACTATACAAGAGACCCAGTACTTC. The complete variable domain, with remaining parts taken from reference TRBV9 and TRBJ2-5, reads DSGVTQTPKHLITATGQRVTLRCSPRSGDLSVYWYQQSLDQGLQFLIQYYNGEERAKGNILERFSAQQFPDLHSELNLSSLELGDSALYFCASSVEGLATIQETQYFGPGTRLLVL.

J is TRBJ2-5 and V is TRBV6-1; 11 bases fit TRBD2. Germline assignment: CDR1 MNHNS and CDR2 SASEGT. Trimming took 7 bases from V and 2 from J; bases not matched to a gene: 6. The CDR3 has 15 amino acids. This CDR3 is CASKKLAGAQETQYF. The CDR3 DNA reads TGTGCCAGCAAGAAACTAGCGGGGGCTCAAGAGACCCAGTACTTC.

The gene calls are TRBV5-4 and TRBJ2-5, with 8 positions matching TRBD1. Matching the DNA end better, TRBJ2-7 makes the J call doubtful. CDR1 SGHNT and CDR2 YYREEE come from the germline V gene (reference sequence). The CDR3 loop spans 15 amino acids. The CDR3 sequence: CASSPGQGISYEQYF. CDR3 nucleotides: TGTGCCAGCAGCCCCGGACAGGGTATTTCCTACGAGCAGTACTTC.

The rearrangement links TRBV19 to TRBJ2-7, with 8 bases fitting TRBD1. The ends lost 9 bases at V and 5 bases at J; junction bases unmatched: 6. The CDR3 runs 12 residues. Looked up from germline, CDR1 is LNHDA and CDR2 is SQIVND (reference sequence). The CDR3 nucleotides read TGTGCCAGCCGGGACAGGTCCCACGAGCAGTACTTC. Translated: CASRDRSHEQYF.

The genes are TRBV25-1 and TRBJ2-1, with TRBD2 matching over 8 bases. Germline CDR1 MGHDK, CDR2 SYGVNS. The CDR3 spans 16 residues. V shed 4 bases, J shed 0 bases, and the junction held 5 bases outside the gene matches. The CDR3 DNA sequence: TGTGCCAGCAGTGTCGGGGGGGCCCCCTCCTACAATGAGCAGTTCTTC. Translated, it gives CASSVGGAPSYNEQFF.

This chain links TRBV18 with TRBJ2-7; 10 nucleotides match TRBD1. V dropped 3 bases and J dropped 0; count of bases not matched to a gene: 2. Germline values: CDR1 KGHSH, CDR2 LQKENI. This CDR3 has 15 amino acids. CDR3 in DNA: TGTGCCAGCTCACCGGGACAGGGGAGCTCCTACGAGCAGTACTTC. It is translated as CASSPGQGSSYEQYF.

V gene TRBV7-8 combines with J gene TRBJ1-1; 7 nucleotides agree with TRBD1. In germline, CDR1 is SGHVS, CDR2 FQNEAQ. The CDR3 is 13 residues long. Losses at the gene ends were 5 bases for V and 1 base for J; bases not matched to a gene: 1. CDR3 coding DNA: TGTGCCAGCAGCAGGGACAGGAACACTGAAGCTTTCTTT. Translation gives CASSRDRNTEAFF.

The CDR3 sequence is CAISPPFSYSGDLRGEQFF. DNA for the CDR3: TGTGCCATCAGTCCTCCATTCTCGTATAGCGGAGACTTACGGGGGGAGCAGTTCTTC. The chain links TRBV10-3 to TRBJ2-1; D may be TRBD2 (6 bases). The CDR3 is 19 amino acids. V lost 5 bases to trimming and J lost 10 bases, with 33 bases between them. CDR1 is ENHRY, CDR2 SYGVKD, per germline.

CDR3 DNA sequence: TGTGCCAGCAGCTTTTCGGGACAGGGATGGTTGGATGAGCAGTTCTTC. Amino acid sequence: CASSFSGQGWLDEQFF. The chain uses TRBV7-9 and TRBJ2-1; 9 bases align to TRBD1. CDR3 size: 16 residues. Germline trimming cut 3 bases from V and 8 bases from J; bases unmatched to any gene: 11. Germline CDR1 is SEHNR and CDR2 is FQNEAQ (reference sequence). Drawing the rest from reference TRBV7-9 and TRBJ2-1, the complete variable domain is DTGVSQNPRHKITKRGQNVTFRCDPISEHNRLYWYRQTLGQGPEFLTYFQNEAQLEKSRLLSDRFSAERPKGSFSTLEIQRTEQGDSAMYLCASSFSGQGWLDEQFFGPGTRLTVL.

The V gene is TRBV6-1, the J gene TRBJ2-3; unclear D gene. The CDR3 consists of 14 residues. From germline, CDR1 is MNHNS and CDR2 SASEGT. Trimming cost V 4 bases and J 2 bases, with 10 bases left between them. The CDR3 here is CASSVGSFTDTQYF. CDR3 nucleotide sequence: TGTGCCAGCAGTGTTGGCTCATTCACAGATACGCAGTATTTT.

V and J are TRBV5-1 and TRBJ2-3; TRBD1 is a possible D gene (7 bases). Germline CDR1 SGHRS, CDR2 YFSETQ. V was shortened by 5 bases and J by 1 base, with 17 bases between the two germline ends. This CDR3 is 16 amino acids long. The CDR3 here is CASSPGGGRGTDTQYF. The CDR3 DNA follows: TGCGCCAGCAGTCCAGGGGGAGGAAGAGGCACAGATACGCAGTATTTT.

The CDR3 protein is CASSLGVGSAEGTQYF. The CDR3 coding sequence is TGCGCCAGCAGCTTGGGAGTCGGGTCAGCGGAAGGTACGCAGTATTTT. The chain uses TRBV5-1 and TRBJ2-3, with D perhaps TRBD2 (5 bases). Germline values: CDR1 SGHRS, CDR2 YFSETQ. This CDR3 spans 16 amino acids. V lost 0 bases, J lost 8 bases, and 19 bases lay in between.

The gene calls are TRBV29-1 and TRBJ1-1; D is unclear. Trimming took 7 bases from V and 4 from J, leaving 16 bases between them. Germline CDR1 reads SQVTM; CDR2 reads ANQGSEA. The CDR3 totals 13 residues. CDR3: CSAHGGLGTEAFF. The CDR3 DNA is TGCAGCGCCCACGGTGGGCTGGGCACTGAAGCTTTCTTT.

The chain recombines TRBV7-2 with TRBJ1-3, with a tentative D call TRBD1 (6 bases). The ends were cut back, 5 bases at V and 0 bases at J, with 14 bases in the middle. The CDR3 extends over 16 amino acids. Per germline, CDR1 SGHTA and CDR2 FQGNSA. The CDR3 nucleotides read TGTGCCAGCAGCCAGTGGACAGTTTTCTCTGGAAACACCATATATTTT. This gives the protein CASSQWTVFSGNTIYF.

J is TRBJ2-5 and V is TRBV7-9, with D perhaps matching TRBD2 (5 bases). V lost 4 bases, J lost 2 bases, and 17 bases lay in between. Germline loops: CDR1 SEHNR, CDR2 FQNEAQ (reference sequence). The length of the CDR3 is 16 residues. DNA of the CDR3: TGTGCCAGCAGCTCCCGACTAAAGGCTAGTCAAGAGACCCAGTACTTC. It translates to CASSSRLKASQETQYF. Full variable domain (outside the CDR3, taken from reference TRBV7-9 and TRBJ2-5): DTGVSQNPRHKITKRGQNVTFRCDPISEHNRLYWYRQTLGQGPEFLTYFQNEAQLEKSRLLSDRFSAERPKGSFSTLEIQRTEQGDSAMYLCASSSRLKASQETQYFGPGTRLLVL.

The chain has TRBV6-1 and TRBJ2-2, with TRBD2 identical over 7 bases. V was clipped by 1 base and J by 6 bases; unmatched bases: 5. CDR3 length: 15 amino acids. The germline CDR1 and CDR2 sequences are MNHNS and SASEGT. The CDR3 loop reads CASSEGDGGAGELFF. In nucleotides, the CDR3 is TGTGCCAGCAGTGAAGGGGATGGGGGGGCCGGGGAGCTGTTTTTT.

The chain has TRBV19 and TRBJ2-7, with 10 bases fitting TRBD1. Germline trimming cut 5 bases from V and 5 bases from J; bases unmatched to any gene: 6. This CDR3 contains 14 residues. Germline CDR1 LNHDA, CDR2 SQIVND (reference sequence). The CDR3 bases are TGTGCCAGTAGTCGTGGGGGGACAGGGGACGAGCAGTACTTC. Its protein product is CASSRGGTGDEQYF.

V gene TRBV7-9 combines with J gene TRBJ1-1; possible D gene TRBD1, 5 bases. CDR3 length: 14 amino acids. CDR1 and CDR2 (germline): SEHNR, FQNEAQ (reference sequence). Trimming left V 5 bases short and J 1 base short, with 11 bases between. The CDR3 DNA sequence: TGTGCCAGCAGCCTGGGGGGACCGAACACTGAAGCTTTCTTT. This sequence encodes CASSLGGPNTEAFF.

V is TRBV5-1 and J is TRBJ1-1; D possibly corresponds to TRBD1 (6 bases). This CDR3 is 15 amino acids long. V lost 0 bases to trimming and J lost 4 bases, with 13 bases between them. Germline assignment: CDR1 SGHRS and CDR2 YFSETQ. CDR3 sequence reads: CASSLGAGVGTEAFF. The DNA of the CDR3 is TGCGCCAGCAGCTTGGGGGCAGGGGTAGGCACTGAAGCTTTCTTT.

The chain couples TRBV15 to TRBJ1-5; unclear D gene. The CDR3 is 15 residues long. The V gene's germline CDR1 is LNHNV and CDR2 YYDKDF (reference sequence). Trimming removed 1 base from V and 3 bases from J, with 10 bases in between. This CDR3 is CATSRVPGYNQPQHF. The CDR3 DNA follows: TGTGCCACCAGCAGAGTTCCCGGGTACAATCAGCCCCAGCATTTT.

The rearrangement links TRBV2 to TRBJ1-1, with D unclear. The V end lost 8 bases, the J end lost 0 bases, and 10 bases lay between the germline ends. The CDR3 loop spans 13 amino acids. CDR1 and CDR2 from the germline V gene are SNHLY and FYNNEI. CDR3 amino acids: CASPDGMNTEAFF. The CDR3 nucleotides read TGTGCCAGCCCCGACGGGATGAACACTGAAGCTTTCTTT.

The chain joins TRBV13 to TRBJ2-2; no definite D call. Germline V gene sequence: CDR1 PRHDT, CDR2 FYEKMQ (reference sequence). The V and J ends lost 3 bases and 5 bases respectively, with 10 bases between them. This CDR3 is built from 14 residues. In DNA, the CDR3 is TGTGCCAGCAGCTTCGATAGCCGAACCGGGGAGCTGTTTTTT. This sequence encodes CASSFDSRTGELFF.

The gene calls are TRBV7-9 and TRBJ2-1, with TRBD2 as a possible D gene (5 bases). The germline V gene encodes CDR1 SEHNR and CDR2 FQNEAQ (reference sequence). Between the trimmed V and J ends, which lost 3 bases and 7 bases, there was a span of 7 bases. The CDR3 spans 12 residues. The CDR3: CASSLTGNEQFF. In DNA form, the CDR3 reads TGTGCCAGCAGCTTGACGGGAAATGAGCAGTTCTTC.

V is TRBV5-4 and J is TRBJ2-7; 16 bases agree with TRBD2. CDR1 and CDR2 (germline): SGHNT, YYREEE (reference sequence). J gave up 2 bases and V 4 bases, and 6 bases lay outside the gene matches. CDR3 length: 17 amino acids. CDR3 protein: CASSPGLAGGPPYEQYF. The CDR3, as DNA: TGTGCCAGCAGCCCGGGACTAGCGGGAGGGCCGCCCTACGAGCAGTACTTC.

This sequence joins TRBV6-5 and TRBJ2-1; TRBD2 matches 9 bases. CDR3 size: 14 residues. CDR1 and CDR2 from the germline V gene are MNHEY and SVGAGI. The V gene end was trimmed by 6 bases and the J gene end by 5 bases; junction bases not matched to a gene: 5. The CDR3: CASRAAGGHNEQFF. The DNA for the CDR3 is TGTGCCAGCAGGGCAGCGGGAGGCCACAATGAGCAGTTCTTC.

Here the CDR3 reads CASSLAQGGPYNEQFF. The CDR3 nucleotides are TGTGCCAGCAGCTTAGCCCAGGGAGGCCCCTACAATGAGCAGTTCTTC. The rearrangement joins TRBV7-9 to TRBJ2-1, with a possible D match to TRBD2 (6 bases). V was clipped by 0 bases and J by 2 bases, with 11 bases between them. This CDR3 comprises 16 residues. Germline values: CDR1 SEHNR, CDR2 FQNEAQ (reference sequence).

This chain's CDR3 is CASSLWDGGTALRSYNEQFF. The CDR3 DNA is TGCGCCAGCAGCTTGTGGGATGGGGGGACAGCTCTACGGTCCTACAATGAGCAGTTCTTC. The chain is built from TRBV5-1 and TRBJ2-1, with D perhaps matching TRBD1 (7 bases). The CDR3 extends over 20 amino acids. Germline CDR1 is SGHRS and CDR2 is YFSETQ. Trimming stripped 1 base from V and 1 base from J, with 24 bases between.

The J gene is TRBJ2-2, the V gene TRBV5-1; a possible D gene is TRBD1 (6 bases). The CDR3 totals 14 residues. Trimming took 4 bases from V and 1 from J, leaving 8 bases between them. Germline V gene lookup returns CDR1 SGHRS and CDR2 YFSETQ. The CDR3 region has the DNA TGCGCCAGCAGCCAGGGGAGGAACACCGGGGAGCTGTTTTTT. It is translated as CASSQGRNTGELFF. Looking up the rest from reference TRBV5-1 and TRBJ2-2 gives the full variable domain: KAGVTQTPRYLIKTRGQQVTLSCSPISGHRSVSWYQQTPGQGLQFLFEYFSETQRNKGNFPGRFSGRQFSNSRSEMNVSTLELGDSALYLCASSQGRNTGELFFGEGSRLTVL.